The 21 T cell receptor beta chains presented below share a single source sample, sequenced in a study of CD8+CD57+ T cells in acquired aplastic anemia. Genomic DNA acted as the template from which TCR beta VDJ combination and CDR3 sequence profiling were carried out. MiXCR was run by TCRdb on the reads, yielding one entry per CDR3 protein. The sample has 200,000 or so distinct CDR3 sequences, around 50% seen once. Selection for sequencing was limited to patients who had shown CD8+CD57+ cell expansion by flow cytometry. Material for sequencing was sorted CD4+, CD8+, or CD8+CD57+ T cells (not recorded which) from PBMCs. The receptors derive from a human donor with aplastic anemia.

With respect to this clonotype: With a much larger clone just one base away, this may be a read error. The chain is built from TRBV2 and TRBJ2-7; a possible D gene is TRBD1 (6 bases). The V gene's germline CDR1 is SNHLY and CDR2 FYNNEI. CDR3 length equals 15 residues. In DNA form, the CDR3 reads TGTGCCAGCAGTTACCGGTCAGGGGCCACCTACGAGCGGTACTTC. Its protein is CASSYRSGATYERYF. The complete variable domain, with remaining parts taken from reference TRBV2 and TRBJ2-7, reads EPEVTQTPSHQVTQMGQEVILRCVPISNHLYFYWYRQILGQKVEFLVSFYNNEISEKSEIFDDQFSVERPDGSNFTLKIRSTKLEDSAMYFCASSYRSGATYERYFGPGTRLTVT.

This clonotype was counted only a few times. The rearrangement joins TRBV7-2 to TRBJ2-7, with TRBD2 identical over 8 bases. The CDR3 contains 15 residues. From germline, CDR1 is SGHTA and CDR2 FQGNSA. Germline trimming cut 0 bases from V and 1 base from J; bases unmatched to any gene: 2. The CDR3 loop is CASSLAGLDSYEQYF. CDR3 bases: TGTGCCAGCAGCTTAGCGGGACTAGATTCCTACGAGCAGTACTTC.

This clonotype has a count of ten or more. J is TRBJ2-7 and V is TRBV11-2, with D perhaps TRBD1 (6 bases). With 5 bases removed from V and 2 bases from J, the gap between germline ends came to 16 bases. This CDR3 is 15 amino acids long. Looked up from germline, CDR1 is SGHAT and CDR2 is FQNNGV. The CDR3 reads CASSLQGKGPYEQYF. In DNA, the CDR3 is TGTGCCAGCAGCCTACAGGGAAAAGGGCCCTACGAGCAGTACTTC.

As for this clonotype: The final CDR3 position lacks the conserved phenylalanine or tryptophan, pointing to a likely read error. This sequence joins TRBV7-9 and TRBJ2-6; D is possibly TRBD1 (5 bases). The CDR3 is 16 residues long. The germline gives CDR1 SEHNR, CDR2 FQNEAQ (reference sequence). Between the trimmed V and J ends, which lost 6 bases and 4 bases, there was a span of 16 bases. The CDR3 DNA sequence: TGTGCCAGCAGTGAGCCCAGGGTCTCCGGGGCCAACGTCCTGACTCTC. It specifies CASSEPRVSGANVLTL.

Comment on this clonotype: This may stem from a read error, because a much larger clone lies one nucleotide away. V is TRBV5-1 and J is TRBJ1-4; D gene uncertain. Germline CDR1 SGHRS, CDR2 YFSETQ. The CDR3 is made up of 14 amino acids. The CDR3 nucleotides are TGTGCCAGCAGCTTGATAGGGAGGGATGGAAAACTGTTTTTT. It encodes CASSLIGRDGKLFF.

Regarding this clonotype: This clone may be a read error of a much larger clone one base away. The chain carries TRBV19 and TRBJ1-1; D gene unclear. The CDR3 sequence is 11 residues long. The germline V gene encodes CDR1 LNHDA and CDR2 SQIVND (reference sequence). CDR3 loop: CVSRGVAEAFF. In DNA, the CDR3 is TGTGTCAGCCGCGGGGTGGCTGAAGCTTTCTTT.

The sample holds many counts of this clonotype. The chain recombines TRBV19 with TRBJ2-1; 7 bases agree with TRBD2. V lost 6 bases and J lost 3; bases outside the gene matches: 5. This CDR3 has 14 amino acids. Germline CDR1 LNHDA, CDR2 SQIVND (reference sequence). CDR3 in DNA: TGTGCCAGTAGGGCCCGGGACTACTACAATGAGCAGTTCTTC. Its translation is CASRARDYYNEQFF. The variable domain in full, with the rest retrieved from reference TRBV19 and TRBJ2-1, is DGGITQSPKYLFRKEGQNVTLSCEQNLNHDAMYWYRQDPGQGLRLIYYSQIVNDFQKGDIAEGYSVSREKKESFPLTVTSAQKNPTAFYLCASRARDYYNEQFFGPGTRLTVL.

There are many counts of this clonotype. V gene TRBV25-1 combines with J gene TRBJ2-5; TRBD1 might be the D (6 bases). CDR1 MGHDK and CDR2 SYGVNS come from the germline V gene. The CDR3 loop spans 14 amino acids. V gave up 6 bases and J gave up 4 bases, with 15 bases separating them. CDR3 DNA: TGTGCCAGCAGGGCAACAGGGTATCGAGAGACCCAGTACTTC. Amino acid sequence: CASRATGYRETQYF.

This clonotype has just one count. The junction differs from germline at one of its ends, possibly a read error. The chain has TRBV10-3 and TRBJ2-7, with 8 bases that match TRBD1. The germline gives CDR1 ENHRY, CDR2 SYGVKD. The CDR3 is 15 amino acids. The CDR3 sequence is CAISEAVTGASERYF. CDR3 sequence (DNA): TGTGCCATCAGTGAGGCAGTGACAGGGGCAAGCGAGCGGTACTTC.

Comment on this clonotype: Possible read error: a much larger clone is one base away. The chain has TRBV28 and TRBJ2-6; D might be TRBD1 (5 bases). CDR1 and CDR2 (germline): MDHEN, SYDVKM. This CDR3 spans 15 amino acids. The CDR3 DNA sequence: TGTGCCAGCAGTTTCATACAGTCTGGGGCCAGCGTCCTGACTTTC. Its protein is CASSFIQSGASVLTF.

The rearrangement links TRBV24-1 to TRBJ1-5; TRBD1 agrees at 7 bases. V lost 9 bases, J lost 2 bases, and 6 bases stayed unmatched. The CDR3 extends over 14 amino acids. In germline, CDR1 is KGHDR, CDR2 SFDVKD. CDR3 in amino acids: CATGEGAGNQPQHF. The DNA of the CDR3 is TGTGCCACCGGGGAGGGGGCGGGCAATCAGCCCCAGCATTTT.

This chain connects TRBV20-1 to TRBJ2-7, with 7 bases lining up with TRBD1. The V segment lost 6 bases and the J segment 1 base; nucleotides outside the gene matches: 6. Germline V CDR1 and CDR2: DFQATT, SNEGSKA (reference sequence). This CDR3 spans 13 amino acids. The CDR3 DNA reads TGCAGTGCGCCGGGGACAGCATCCTACGAGCAGTACTTC. Amino acid sequence: CSAPGTASYEQYF.

This chain links TRBV2 with TRBJ2-1; 11 bases line up with TRBD2. The germline V gene encodes CDR1 SNHLY and CDR2 FYNNEI. The CDR3 spans 15 residues. With 6 bases clipped from V and 6 bases from J, the junction kept 7 bases outside the gene matches. The CDR3 loop reads CASSQDSGGANEQFF. DNA for the CDR3: TGTGCCAGCAGCCAAGATAGCGGGGGGGCCAATGAGCAGTTCTTC.

This clonotype was seen at least ten times. The chain couples TRBV20-1 to TRBJ2-3; weak D call: TRBD2 (6 bases). The germline V gene encodes CDR1 DFQATT and CDR2 SNEGSKA (reference sequence). V gave up 3 bases and J gave up 5 bases, with 9 bases separating them. The CDR3 extends over 12 amino acids. The CDR3 coding sequence is TGCAGTGCTAGGCTGGGGGGAGATACGCAGTATTTT. Translated, it gives CSARLGGDTQYF.

The CDR3 DNA reads TGTGCCAGCAGCCCAGATGGACAGACGTACTATGGCTACACCTTC. It translates to CASSPDGQTYYGYTF. This rearrangement joins TRBV7-8 to TRBJ1-2; perhaps TRBD1 as D (6 bases). Trimming left V 5 bases short and J 3 bases short, with 16 bases between. Looked up from germline, CDR1 is SGHVS and CDR2 is FQNEAQ. The CDR3 has 15 amino acids. Supplemented by reference TRBV7-8 and TRBJ1-2, the full variable domain reads GAGVSQSPRYKVAKRGQDVALRCDPISGHVSLFWYQQALGQGPEFLTYFQNEAQLDKSGLPSDRFFAERPEGSVSTLKIQRTQQEDSAVYLCASSPDGQTYYGYTFGSGTRLTVV.

This clonotype is a singleton in its sample. The chain carries TRBV15 and TRBJ1-4; no definite D call. V lost 8 bases and J 7 bases, leaving 11 bases between the germline ends. CDR3 size: 12 residues. Germline assignment: CDR1 LNHNV and CDR2 YYDKDF (reference sequence). The CDR3 nucleotides read TGTGCCACCGGGCGGTTCGGTGAAAAACTGTTTTTT. Translated, it gives CATGRFGEKLFF.

Many counts were recorded for this clonotype. The chain couples TRBV19 to TRBJ1-2; no firm D call. The CDR3 loop spans 10 amino acids. CDR1 is LNHDA, CDR2 SQIVND, per germline (reference sequence). V gave up 3 bases and J gave up 8 bases, with 4 bases separating them. CDR3 coding DNA: TGTGCCAGTAGTATTCAGGGCTACACCTTC. It translates to CASSIQGYTF.

This clonotype was seen repeatedly, ten times or more. This chain uses TRBV10-1 with TRBJ1-4; D is perhaps TRBD1 (5 bases). The CDR3 loop spans 14 amino acids. Trimming took off 0 bases at V and 8 bases at J, with 10 bases between the two ends. Germline assignment: CDR1 WNHNN and CDR2 SYGVQD (reference sequence). In DNA, the CDR3 is TGCGCCAGCAGTGAGTCGCGGGGGTACGAAAAACTGTTTTTT. Translating gives CASSESRGYEKLFF.

At least ten counts were recorded for this clonotype. The V gene is TRBV28, the J gene TRBJ1-2; D call uncertain. This CDR3 has 13 amino acids. CDR1 MDHEN and CDR2 SYDVKM come from the germline V gene. Between the trimmed V and J ends, which lost 2 bases and 7 bases, there was a span of 11 bases. The CDR3 sequence: CASSLTGVAGYTF. DNA for the CDR3: TGTGCCAGCAGTTTAACTGGAGTTGCTGGCTACACCTTC.

This clonotype was observed a handful of times. V gene TRBV29-1 combines with J gene TRBJ1-1; the D is unclear. The CDR3 is 10 amino acids. Germline V CDR1 and CDR2: SQVTM, ANQGSEA. The V end was cut by 6 bases, the J end by 7 bases, with 9 bases between. The CDR3 protein is CSVTTGEAFF. The CDR3 DNA is TGCAGCGTGACCACGGGTGAAGCTTTCTTT.

Comment on this clonotype: This may come from a read error, since a much larger clone is one base off. The chain couples TRBV30 to TRBJ2-3; perhaps TRBD1 as D (6 bases). The length of the CDR3 is 12 residues. Germline V gene data show CDR1 as GTSNPN and CDR2 as SVGIG (reference sequence). This CDR3 is CVWGPSTDTQYF. The CDR3 DNA sequence: TGTGTCTGGGGGCCTAGCACAGATACGCAGTATTTT.